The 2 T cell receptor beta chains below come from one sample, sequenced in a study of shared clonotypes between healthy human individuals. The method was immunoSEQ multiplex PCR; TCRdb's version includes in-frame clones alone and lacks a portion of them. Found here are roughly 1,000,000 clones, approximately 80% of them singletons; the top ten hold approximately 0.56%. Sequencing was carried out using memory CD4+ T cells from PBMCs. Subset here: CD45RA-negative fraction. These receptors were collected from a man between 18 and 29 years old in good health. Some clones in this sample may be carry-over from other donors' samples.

The CDR3 DNA follows: TGTGCCAGCAGCCTGGGATGGGGAGGGAATCAGCCCCAGCATTTT. Translating gives CASSLGWGGNQPQHF. This chain joins TRBV7-6 and TRBJ1-5; D gene uncertain. Germline V gene sequence: CDR1 SGHVS, CDR2 FNYEAQ. The V gene lost 5 bases and the J gene lost 4 bases, with 15 bases spanning the gap. The CDR3 covers 15 residues.

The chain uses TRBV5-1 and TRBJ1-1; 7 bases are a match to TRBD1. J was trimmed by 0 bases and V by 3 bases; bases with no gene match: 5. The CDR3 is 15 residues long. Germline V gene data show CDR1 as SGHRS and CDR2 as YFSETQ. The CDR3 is CASSWGQTMNTEAFF. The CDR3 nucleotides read TGCGCCAGCAGCTGGGGACAGACTATGAACACTGAAGCTTTCTTT.